Included here is one T cell receptor (beta chain) sequence, with context. Its antigen is not identified. The sample originates from a study of cytomegalovirus exposure and HLA in healthy donors. Study in general: One earlier analysis, a look at 150 million to 200 million T cells, found some 120 million unique TCR beta sequences. Regarding the study as a whole: It was assumed in the presence/absence analyses that sequencing depth was roughly uniform across donors. One variant, a missense change in DCLRE1C, was linked in a later analysis to TCR beta V- and J-gene trimming.

CDR3 length equals 16 residues. Trimming shortened V by 7 bases and J by 8 bases, and 26 bases separated the two germline ends. Primers: 60 Vbeta forward and 13 Jbeta reverse. In the original processing: Unique TCR beta chains totaled roughly 79 million in a later count, with roughly 11 million of them shared. TCRdb's table, derived via immunoSEQ multiplex PCR, lists solely in-frame clones and lacks some. That table is the source of V, J and clone size, and D and trimming were worked out from the DNA. In the table there are approximately 89,000 clones, around 85% of which are singletons. The sequence derives from a man between 35 and 55 years old in good health and CMV-seropositive. Material: PBMCs. This chain links TRBV5-3 with TRBJ2-3, with a tentative D call TRBD2 (5 bases). TRBV5-3 is classed as an ORF, of uncertain function. The CDR3 here is CARVPSGNTLECTQYF. In nucleotides, the CDR3 is TGTGCCAGAGTTCCCTCCGGGAACACACTAGAGTGTACGCAGTATTTT.